The source of this T cell receptor beta chain is a study of blood T cells in healthy people across ages. Primers used in a second PCR of roughly 7 to 11 cycles were a sample-barcoded 5' primer and a J-beta primer mix. Each CDR3 protein gets one entry after TCRdb re-called the 5' RACE reads with MiXCR. The profile shows almost 550,000 distinct CDR3 sequences, about 25% of them singletons. This clonotype was seen a few times. There are 18 residues in the CDR3. The V gene's germline CDR1 is MNHEY and CDR2 SVGEGT. The V gene lost 5 bases and the J gene lost 2 bases, with 21 bases spanning the gap. Separately, the same data were catalogued under a study of T cells of mothers and their children.

The sample comprised blood. This TCR was sampled from a boy aged 5 to 17 in good health. This chain links TRBV6-2 or TRBV6-3 with TRBJ2-2, with TRBD1 as a possible D gene (7 bases). This CDR3 reads CASSAGTVLDLNTGELFF. The CDR3 DNA reads TGTGCCAGCAGTGCGGGGACAGTGCTCGACCTAAACACCGGGGAGCTGTTTTTT.